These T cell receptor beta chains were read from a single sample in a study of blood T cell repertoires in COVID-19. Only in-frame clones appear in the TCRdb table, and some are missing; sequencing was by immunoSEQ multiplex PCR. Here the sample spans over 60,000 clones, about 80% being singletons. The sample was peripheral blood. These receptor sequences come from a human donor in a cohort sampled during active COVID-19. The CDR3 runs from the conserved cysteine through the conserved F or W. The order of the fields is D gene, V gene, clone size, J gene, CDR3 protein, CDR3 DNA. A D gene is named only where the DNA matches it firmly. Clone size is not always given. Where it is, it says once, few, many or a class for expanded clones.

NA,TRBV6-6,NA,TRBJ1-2,CASSPLAPRNYGYTF,TGTGCCAGCAGTCCTCTCGCTCCGCGGAACTATGGCTACACCTTC
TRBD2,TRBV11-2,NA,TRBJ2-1,CASSQRLAGIYNEQFF,TGTGCCAGCAGCCAACGACTAGCGGGAATCTACAATGAGCAGTTCTTC
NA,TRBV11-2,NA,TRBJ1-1,CASSFGGVAFF,TGTGCCAGCAGCTTCGGGGGGGTAGCTTTCTTT
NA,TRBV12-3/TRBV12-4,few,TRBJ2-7,CASSFARGDEQYF,TGTGCCAGCAGTTTTGCCAGGGGGGATGAGCAGTACTTC
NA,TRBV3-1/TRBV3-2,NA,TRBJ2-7,CASSPNSYGSYEQYF,TGTGCCAGCAGCCCTAACAGTTACGGCTCCTACGAGCAGTACTTC
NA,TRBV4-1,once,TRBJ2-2,CASSQDSRNTGELFF,TGCGCCAGCAGCCAAGATTCCCGGAACACCGGGGAGCTGTTTTTT
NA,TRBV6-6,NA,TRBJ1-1,CASSYNMNTEAFF,TGTGCCAGCAGTTACAACATGAACACTGAAGCTTTCTTT
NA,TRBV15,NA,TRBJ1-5,CATSRDQDQPQHF,TGTGCCACCAGCAGAGACCAGGATCAGCCCCAGCATTTT
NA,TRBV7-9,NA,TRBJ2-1,CASSASGEAEQFF,TGTGCCAGCAGCGCCTCAGGGGAAGCTGAGCAGTTCTTC
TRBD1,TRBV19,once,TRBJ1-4,CASRIGTGAAVSNEKLFF,TGTGCCAGTAGGATCGGGACAGGCGCAGCGGTATCTAATGAAAAACTGTTTTTT
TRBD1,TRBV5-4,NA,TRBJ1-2,CASSFPTGGSGYTF,TGTGCCAGCAGCTTCCCCACAGGGGGCTCGGGCTACACCTTC
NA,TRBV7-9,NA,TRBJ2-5,CASSFSGVQETQYF,TGTGCCAGCAGCTTCTCCGGGGTCCAAGAGACCCAGTACTTC
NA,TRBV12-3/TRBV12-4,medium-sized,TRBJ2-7,CASSLQREKQYF,TGTGCCAGCAGTTTACAACGGGAAAAGCAGTACTTC
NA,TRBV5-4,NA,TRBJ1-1,CASSAGQLNTEAFF,TGTGCCAGCAGCGCCGGACAGCTGAACACTGAAGCTTTCTTT
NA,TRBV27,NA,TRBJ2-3,CASSLRGGDGGAYTQYF,TGTGCCAGCAGTTTAAGAGGGGGGGACGGTGGTGCCTATACGCAGTATTTT
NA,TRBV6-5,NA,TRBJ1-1,CASSYSIRSVEAFF,TGTGCCAGCAGTTACTCGATCAGGTCAGTCGAAGCTTTCTTT
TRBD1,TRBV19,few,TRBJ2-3,CASSMGQITDTQYF,TGTGCCAGTAGTATGGGACAGATCACAGATACGCAGTATTTT
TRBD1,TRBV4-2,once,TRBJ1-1,CASSQEQGANTEAFF,TGTGCCAGCAGCCAAGAACAGGGGGCAAACACTGAAGCTTTCTTT
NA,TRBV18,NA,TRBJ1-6,CASSPLGLAGGKFNSPLHF,TGTGCCAGCTCACCCCTCGGACTGGCGGGTGGAAAATTCAATTCACCCCTCCACTTT
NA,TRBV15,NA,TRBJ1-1,CATSTTKQGRLNTEAFF,TGTGCCACCAGCACCACCAAACAGGGTAGGCTCAACACTGAAGCTTTCTTT
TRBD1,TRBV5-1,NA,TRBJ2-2,CASSETGANTGELFF,TGCGCCAGCAGCGAGACAGGGGCCAACACCGGGGAGCTGTTTTTT
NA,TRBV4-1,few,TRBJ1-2,CASSQDYGGGYTF,TGCGCCAGCAGCCAAGATTACGGCGGTGGCTACACCTTC
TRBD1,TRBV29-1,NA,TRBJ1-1,CSVAPTRGTRQGARAFF,TGCAGCGTTGCCCCCACCCGGGGGACAAGACAGGGCGCCAGGGCTTTCTTT
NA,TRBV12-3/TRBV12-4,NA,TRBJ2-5,CASRRDTQETQYF,TGTGCCAGCAGGAGGGACACCCAAGAGACCCAGTACTTC
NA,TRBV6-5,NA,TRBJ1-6,CASRETGIGSPLHF,TGTGCCAGCAGAGAGACCGGGATCGGGTCACCCCTCCACTTT
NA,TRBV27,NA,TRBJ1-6,CASSYSRSPLHF,TGTGCCAGCTCGTACAGCCGGTCACCCCTCCACTTT
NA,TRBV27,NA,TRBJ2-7,CASSLSEQASSYEQYF,TGTGCCAGCAGTTTATCGGAACAGGCAAGCTCCTACGAGCAGTACTTC
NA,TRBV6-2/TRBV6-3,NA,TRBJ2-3,CASSSFTDTQYF,TGTGCCAGCAGTTCATTCACAGATACGCAGTATTTT
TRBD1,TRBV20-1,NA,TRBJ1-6,CSASATGGNSPLHF,TGCAGTGCTAGTGCGACAGGGGGGAATTCACCCCTCCACTTT
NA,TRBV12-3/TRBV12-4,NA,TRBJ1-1,CASSSTENAEAFF,TGTGCCAGCAGTAGTACAGAAAACGCTGAAGCTTTCTTT
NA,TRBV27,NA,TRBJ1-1,CASGAGTLNTEAFF,TGTGCCAGCGGAGCGGGAACCCTGAACACTGAAGCTTTCTTT
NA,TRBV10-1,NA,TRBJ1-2,CASSDPGGSTGYGYTF,TGCGCCAGCAGTGACCCGGGCGGGAGCACAGGTTATGGCTACACCTTC
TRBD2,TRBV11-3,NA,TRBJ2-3,CASSPRPSGGADTQYF,TGTGCCAGCAGCCCAAGGCCCAGCGGGGGGGCAGATACGCAGTATTTT
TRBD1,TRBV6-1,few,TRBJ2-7,CASSETGGRYYEQYF,TGTGCCAGCAGTGAGACAGGGGGTAGGTACTACGAGCAGTACTTC
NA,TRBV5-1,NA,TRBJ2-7,CASSKSSTAYEQYF,TGCGCCAGCAGCAAAAGCTCGACAGCCTACGAGCAGTACTTC
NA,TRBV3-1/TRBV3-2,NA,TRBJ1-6,CASSQGSNSPLHF,TGTGCCAGCAGCCAAGGATCTAACTCACCCCTCCACTTT
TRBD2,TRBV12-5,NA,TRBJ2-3,CASGPRPGSGGTDTQYF,TGTGCTAGTGGTCCACGCCCAGGTAGCGGGGGCACAGATACGCAGTATTTT
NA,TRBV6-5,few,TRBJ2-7,CASSYGGDSYEQYF,TGTGCCAGCAGTTACGGCGGGGATTCCTACGAGCAGTACTTC
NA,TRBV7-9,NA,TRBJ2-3,CASTLEGSTDTQYF,TGTGCCAGCACCCTAGAGGGCAGCACAGATACGCAGTATTTT
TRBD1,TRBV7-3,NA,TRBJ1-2,CASSPTGAEGYTF,TGTGCCAGCAGCCCGACAGGGGCGGAAGGCTACACCTTC
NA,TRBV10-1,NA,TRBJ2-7,CASRDRAGSYEQYF,TGCGCCAGCAGGGATCGCGCAGGCTCCTACGAGCAGTACTTC
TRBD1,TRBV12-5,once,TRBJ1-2,CASGPRDRGFGGYTF,TGTGCTAGTGGGCCCCGGGACAGGGGGTTTGGTGGCTACACCTTC
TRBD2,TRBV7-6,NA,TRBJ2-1,CASSLALIGAGPNEQFF,TGTGCCAGCAGCTTAGCGCTAATTGGAGCGGGGCCCAATGAGCAGTTCTTC
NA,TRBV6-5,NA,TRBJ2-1,CASGSSYNEQFF,TGTGCCAGCGGGAGCTCCTACAATGAGCAGTTCTTC
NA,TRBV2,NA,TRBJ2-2,CASSERGNTGELFF,TGTGCCAGCAGTGAAAGGGGGAACACCGGGGAGCTGTTTTTT
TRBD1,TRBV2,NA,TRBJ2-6,CASSRGDRGSSGANVLTF,TGTGCCAGCAGTCGGGGGGACAGGGGAAGCTCTGGGGCCAACGTCCTGACTTTC
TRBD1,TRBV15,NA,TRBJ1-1,CATSTGGGRAFF,TGTGCCACCAGCACAGGGGGTGGGCGAGCTTTCTTT
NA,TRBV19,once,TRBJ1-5,CATPSKGDQPQHF,TGTGCCACCCCATCGAAAGGGGATCAGCCCCAGCATTTT
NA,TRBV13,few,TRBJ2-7,CASSRSYGTVTYEQYF,TGTGCCAGCAGCCGTTCTTACGGGACTGTCACCTACGAGCAGTACTTC
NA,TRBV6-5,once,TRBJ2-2,CASVGSPTAGELFF,TGTGCCAGCGTAGGGAGCCCGACGGCCGGGGAGCTGTTTTTT
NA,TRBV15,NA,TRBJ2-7,CATSRTTTDYEQYF,TGTGCCACCAGCAGGACGACTACCGACTACGAGCAGTACTTC
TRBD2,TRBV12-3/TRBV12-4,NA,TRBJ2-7,CASRGGFSYEQYF,TGTGCCAGCCGGGGGGGCTTTTCCTACGAGCAGTACTTC
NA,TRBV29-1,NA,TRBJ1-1,CSVAGGGRAFF,TGCAGCGTCGCGGGGGGGGGTAGAGCTTTCTTT